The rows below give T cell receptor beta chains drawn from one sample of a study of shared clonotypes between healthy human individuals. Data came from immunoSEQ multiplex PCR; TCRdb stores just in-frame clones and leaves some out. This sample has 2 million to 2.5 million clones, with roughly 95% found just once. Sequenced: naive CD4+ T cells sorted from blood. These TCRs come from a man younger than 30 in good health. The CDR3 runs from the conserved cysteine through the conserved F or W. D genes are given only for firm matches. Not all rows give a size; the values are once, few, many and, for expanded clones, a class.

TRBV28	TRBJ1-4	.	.	CASSSRNEKLFF	TGTGCCAGCAGTTCTCGTAATGAAAAACTGTTTTTT
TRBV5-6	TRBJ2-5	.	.	CASSFMQGRETQYF	TGTGCCAGCAGCTTTATGCAGGGCCGAGAGACCCAGTACTTC
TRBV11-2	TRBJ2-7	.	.	CASSLGGGGPYEQYF	TGTGCCAGCAGCTTAGGTGGGGGCGGCCCCTACGAGCAGTACTTC
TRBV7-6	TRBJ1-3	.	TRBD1	CASSFGTGTLGNTIYF	TGTGCCAGCAGCTTCGGGACAGGGACACTAGGAAACACCATATATTTT
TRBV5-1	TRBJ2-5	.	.	CASSLESEQETQYF	TGCGCCAGCAGCTTGGAATCCGAGCAAGAGACCCAGTACTTC
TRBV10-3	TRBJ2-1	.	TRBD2	CAISETSGGDNEQFF	TGTGCCATCAGTGAGACTAGCGGGGGTGACAATGAGCAGTTCTTC
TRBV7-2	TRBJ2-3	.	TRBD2	CASSLGGLAVNTGTQYF	TGTGCCAGCAGCTTAGGCGGCCTAGCGGTAAACACGGGTACGCAGTATTTT
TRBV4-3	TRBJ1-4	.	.	CASSQDLATNEKLFF	TGCGCCAGCAGCCAGGACCTTGCAACTAATGAAAAACTGTTTTTT
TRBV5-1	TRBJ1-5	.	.	CASRPGSNQPQHF	TGCGCCAGCAGGCCGGGGTCTAATCAGCCCCAGCATTTT
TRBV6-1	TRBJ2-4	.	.	CASSGQELAKNIQYF	TGTGCCAGCAGTGGACAGGAATTAGCCAAAAACATTCAGTACTTC
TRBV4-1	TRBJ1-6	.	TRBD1	CASSPSTRQGFSYNSPLHF	TGCGCCAGCAGCCCGTCAACTCGACAGGGTTTTTCCTATAATTCACCCCTCCACTTT
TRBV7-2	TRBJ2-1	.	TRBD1	CASSTGTGTYNEQFF	TGTGCCAGCAGTACCGGGACAGGGACCTACAATGAGCAGTTCTTC
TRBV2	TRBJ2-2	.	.	CARRQASRNTGELFF	TGTGCCAGAAGACAGGCCTCAAGGAACACCGGGGAGCTGTTTTTT
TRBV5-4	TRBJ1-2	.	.	CASSPTASGVYGYTF	TGTGCCAGCAGCCCCACTGCCTCAGGGGTTTATGGCTACACCTTC
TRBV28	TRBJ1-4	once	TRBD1	CASSLRGRGVEKLFF	TGTGCCAGCAGTTTGAGGGGGCGCGGAGTTGAAAAACTGTTTTTT
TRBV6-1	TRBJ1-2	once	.	CASSEASGAFYGYTF	TGTGCCAGCAGTGAAGCCTCGGGGGCCTTCTATGGCTACACCTTC
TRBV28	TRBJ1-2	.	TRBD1	CASMGTADGGYTF	TGTGCCAGCATGGGGACAGCCGATGGTGGCTACACCTTC